This T cell receptor (beta chain) was retrieved from a study of human T cells and chemical hapten exposure. Background on the study: Sensitization used 2% DPC on about 2 cm by about 2 cm upper inner arm skin.

A single record per CDR3 protein comes from TCRdb applying MiXCR to the RACE reads. This repertoire shows tens of thousands of distinct CDR3 sequences, 7.5% to 9.5% found once; its top ten account for about 1.6%. CDR1 SNHLY and CDR2 FYNNEI come from the germline V gene. V lost 2 bases, J lost 6 bases, and 4 bases lay in between. CDR3 size: 12 residues. This clonotype was observed a handful of times. Its antigen is still unknown. Study outcomes and limitations: Compared to controls, expanded TCRs made significantly more large clusters of similar CDR3s. No change in TCRs above 1 in 1000 frequency was produced by DPC sensitization.

Time point denoted: patch test 1, 2 weeks after DPC sensitization. The sample's treatment: therapeutic diphenylcyclopropenone sensitization with weekly scalp DPC. Sequences were derived from whole blood, sampled in connection with sensitization to the hapten diphenylcyclopropenone (DPC). This sequence was found in a woman between 25 and 40 years old with alopecia areata. Some clones in this sample may be carry-over from other donors' samples. The chain is built from TRBV2 and TRBJ2-2; D unclear. CDR3 in amino acids: CASSEMAGELFF. The CDR3 DNA reads as TGTGCCAGCAGTGAAATGGCCGGGGAGCTGTTTTTT.